This T cell receptor beta chain appears in the sequencing data of a study of blood T cell repertoires in COVID-19. Categorization into cohorts depended on clinical history that participants reported. In the original analysis: By means of reference gene primer amplification, nucleated cell counts were estimated. The assay was immunoSEQ multiplex PCR, and TCRdb's table has in-frame clones only and misses some. Clone size and V and J calls were adopted from that table, with D and trimming inferred from the DNA. The sample comprises about 180,000 clones, 60% to 80% of which are singletons, and roughly an eighth rests with the top ten. Per the germline V gene, CDR1 is GTSNPN and CDR2 is SVGIG (reference sequence). Unmatched junction bases numbered 6, after V lost 2 bases and J lost 6 bases. This CDR3 is 13 amino acids long.

Source material: PBMCs or T cells enriched from blood (not recorded which). The rearrangement uses TRBV30 and TRBJ2-7; 8 bases line up with TRBD1. This sequence originates from a man in his sixties who had been exposed to COVID-19. In nucleotides, the CDR3 is TGTGCCTGGAGTACGGACAGGGACGGCGAGCAGTACTTC. Translated: CAWSTDRDGEQYF.